This T cell receptor beta chain appears in the sequencing data of a study of blood T cells in healthy people across ages. Study at large: For every two T cells, template switching captured about one barcoded beta molecule. General observations from the study: Roughly linear declines in TCR beta diversity per million T cells occurred with age.

The CDR3 has 14 amino acids. CDR1 is SGHDN and CDR2 is FVKESK in the germline V gene. The ends were cut back, 1 base at V and 7 bases at J, with 13 bases in the middle. A sample-barcoded 5' primer and a J-beta primer mix were used in a second PCR of roughly 7 to 11 cycles. Every individual sample yielded 2.5 million or more paired-end reads (each containing CDR3). TCRdb itself ran the 5' RACE reads through MiXCR, one entry per CDR3 protein. This sample has 650,000 to 1,000,000 distinct CDR3 sequences, with around 34% found just once. A note on this clonotype: Antigen unknown.

The chain links TRBV14 to TRBJ1-2; D not certain. This clonotype was sampled from a man between 18 and 35 years old in good health. The sequenced sample consisted of blood. Here the CDR3 DNA reads TGTGCCAGCAGCCAAGGGCCGGTTTTTTTTGGCTACACCTTC. Its protein is CASSQGPVFFGYTF.